The 17 T cell receptor beta chains listed next were all sequenced from one sample in a study of early T cells in non-severe SARS-CoV-2 infection (dated by TCRdb to 2020 to 2022). Library creation used 5' RACE. Instrument on record: NextSeq 500. TCRdb trimmed public reads at Q25 via fastp, called clones via MiXCR and kept in-frame beta chains. Every distinct CDR3 protein forms one entry, paired with its most common genes and DNA. The sample includes about 72,000 distinct CDR3 sequences, with over 9.5% observed a single time. The top ten hold 7.6% of the sample. The material was whole blood, obtained at baseline. The receptors derive from an adult who was a healthcare worker with PCR-confirmed SARS-CoV-2 infection or an uninfected control (not recorded which).

This chain connects TRBV4-1 to TRBJ1-2, with D unclear. Germline V gives CDR1 MGHRA, CDR2 YSYEKL. The CDR3 is made up of 15 amino acids. V shed 0 bases and J shed 8 bases, with 16 bases lying between them. The CDR3 here is CASSQEDRRLTGYTF. The DNA of the CDR3 is TGCGCCAGCAGCCAAGAGGACCGCCGGCTTACGGGCTACACCTTC.

This clonotype has a count of ten or more. CDR3 loop: CASSNRDPFTEAFF. CDR3 coding DNA: TGTGCCAGCAGCAACCGGGACCCTTTCACTGAAGCTTTCTTT. The V call is TRBV7-9, the J call TRBJ1-1, with a tentative D call TRBD1 (5 bases). V lost 5 bases, J lost 4 bases, and 14 bases lay in between. CDR3 size: 14 residues. Germline V CDR1 and CDR2: SEHNR, FQNEAQ (reference sequence).

This clonotype was seen a handful of times. V gene TRBV7-2 combines with J gene TRBJ2-3; maybe TRBD2 (7 bases). In germline, CDR1 is SGHTA, CDR2 FQGNSA. This CDR3 comprises 14 residues. V was shortened by 2 bases and J by 9 bases, with 15 bases between the two germline ends. CDR3 protein: CASSLLGGPGTQYF. The CDR3, as DNA: TGTGCCAGCAGCTTATTGGGGGGGCCAGGGACGCAGTATTTT.

The CDR3 bases are TGTGCCAGCAGGGAATGGGGTAGTGGCTCTGGAAACACCATATATTTT. Residues: CASREWGSGSGNTIYF. The chain has TRBV6-6 and TRBJ1-3; D uncertain. Per germline, CDR1 MNHNY and CDR2 SVGAGI (reference sequence). The CDR3 totals 16 residues. The V end was cut by 6 bases, the J end by 0 bases, with 15 bases between.

The sample holds many counts of this clonotype. The gene calls are TRBV19 and TRBJ2-7, with TRBD2 identical over 10 bases. From germline, CDR1 is LNHDA and CDR2 SQIVND (reference sequence). This CDR3 is built from 15 residues. The J segment lost 2 bases and the V segment lost 1 base, leaving 2 bases of the junction unmatched. CDR3 bases: TGTGCCAGTAGTATAGCCCTAGCGGGGGCCTACGAGCAGTACTTC. Translating gives CASSIALAGAYEQYF.

This clonotype was found a few times. V usage is TRBV10-3 and J usage is TRBJ1-2; D remains unclear. V was shortened by 6 bases and J by 5 bases, with 10 bases between the two germline ends. CDR3 length: 12 residues. Germline-derived CDR1 and CDR2 are ENHRY and SYGVKD. The CDR3 sequence: CAISTVDYGYTF. The DNA of the CDR3 is TGTGCCATCAGCACCGTTGATTATGGCTACACCTTC.

This clonotype was observed at least ten times. The rearrangement links TRBV2 to TRBJ1-5; possibly TRBD1 for D (5 bases). The CDR3 extends over 14 amino acids. V was clipped by 7 bases and J by 6 bases, with 16 bases between them. From germline, CDR1 is SNHLY and CDR2 FYNNEI. The CDR3 region has the DNA TGTGCCAGCACGCTTGCCAGGGATGCTCAGCCCCAGCATTTT. It yields the protein CASTLARDAQPQHF.

This clonotype has more than one count but fewer than ten. The chain combines TRBV27 with TRBJ2-7; the D is unclear. Germline values: CDR1 MNHEY, CDR2 SMNVEV (reference sequence). V was clipped by 2 bases and J by 3 bases, with 8 bases between them. CDR3 length: 13 residues. The CDR3 coding sequence is TGTGCCAGCAGTTTAGGTCCTTACTACGAGCAGTACTTC. It is translated as CASSLGPYYEQYF.

The chain links TRBV30 to TRBJ1-2; D is unclear. V lost 5 bases to trimming and J lost 8 bases, with 15 bases between them. This CDR3 contains 12 residues. From germline, CDR1 is GTSNPN and CDR2 SVGIG (reference sequence). This chain's CDR3 is CAWGIRVGGYTF. In DNA form, the CDR3 reads TGTGCCTGGGGTATAAGGGTCGGCGGCTACACCTTC.

This clonotype appeared many times. The V gene is TRBV28, the J gene TRBJ2-3; D is perhaps TRBD2 (5 bases). The germline V gene encodes CDR1 MDHEN and CDR2 SYDVKM. The CDR3 is 15 amino acids. Trimming shortened V by 6 bases and J by 2 bases, and 15 bases separated the two germline ends. The CDR3 protein is CASRPTGKATDTQYF. The CDR3 region has the DNA TGTGCCAGCAGGCCAACCGGGAAGGCCACAGATACGCAGTATTTT.

This clonotype was observed many times. The CDR3 coding sequence is TGTGCCAGCAGTTTAATCCACAATGAGCAGTTCTTC. Protein sequence: CASSLIHNEQFF. The chain combines TRBV12-3 or TRBV12-4 with TRBJ2-1; D remains ambiguous. The ends were cut back, 2 bases at V and 5 bases at J, with 4 bases in the middle. The length of the CDR3 is 12 residues.

This clonotype was seen at least ten times. This chain links TRBV7-8 with TRBJ1-5; D not resolved. The CDR3 spans 14 residues. V lost 5 bases, J lost 12 bases, and 20 bases lay in between. Per germline, CDR1 SGHVS and CDR2 FQNEAQ. The CDR3 nucleotides read TGTGCCAGCAGCCCCCTCGGCCGGGCCACTGACCAGCATTTT. It encodes CASSPLGRATDQHF.

Ten or more counts support this clonotype. The chain employs TRBV2 and TRBJ1-4; the D is unclear. The germline V gene has CDR1 SNHLY and CDR2 FYNNEI. Between the trimmed V and J ends, which lost 0 bases and 4 bases, there was a span of 18 bases. This CDR3 region has 18 residues. The CDR3 sequence: CASSEALDSEAFNEKLFF. CDR3 sequence (DNA): TGTGCCAGCAGTGAAGCGCTTGACTCAGAAGCTTTTAATGAAAAACTGTTTTTT.

This clonotype was recorded a few times. The CDR3 bases are TGTGCCAGCAGCTTCCACGGTGGTCCCCAGTATTTT. Translated, it gives CASSFHGGPQYF. V is TRBV7-9 and J is TRBJ2-3; D unclear. Trimming took off 3 bases at V and 12 bases at J, with 13 bases between the two ends. The CDR3 consists of 12 residues. CDR1 is SEHNR, CDR2 FQNEAQ, per germline (reference sequence).

This clonotype was seen a few times. The V and J genes are TRBV11-3 and TRBJ2-7; tentative D call: TRBD2 (5 bases). Germline V gives CDR1 SGHNT, CDR2 YENEEA. This CDR3 is 12 amino acids long. Between the trimmed V and J ends, which lost 8 bases and 6 bases, there was a span of 14 bases. CDR3: CASVDGGGEQYF. The CDR3 nucleotides read TGTGCCAGCGTCGACGGAGGAGGCGAGCAGTACTTC.

This clonotype came up a few times. CDR3 DNA sequence: TGTGCCAGCAGCCTGGGGGTGGACACTGAAGCTTTCTTT. Its protein is CASSLGVDTEAFF. The J gene is TRBJ1-1, the V gene TRBV12-3 or TRBV12-4; tentative D call: TRBD1 (5 bases). The V and J ends lost 6 bases and 3 bases respectively, with 11 bases between them. CDR3 length equals 13 residues.

Many counts were recorded for this clonotype. The rearrangement joins TRBV4-1 to TRBJ1-6; D not resolved. CDR3 size: 17 residues. Germline V gene lookup returns CDR1 MGHRA and CDR2 YSYEKL. V lost 0 bases and J 11 bases, leaving 20 bases between the germline ends. Written as DNA, the CDR3 is TGCGCCAGCAGCCAAGATCCACTAAGGGCCGACCGGGCACCCCTCCACTTT. Translation: CASSQDPLRADRAPLHF.